One and the same sample provided the 30 T cell receptor beta chains below, sequenced in a study of blood T cell repertoires in COVID-19. This table comes from immunoSEQ multiplex PCR, and its TCRdb copy is limited to in-frame clones, with some not included. The sample holds about 400,000 clones, around 89% seen once. The sequencing input was peripheral blood. All receptors derive from a middle-aged man with acute or convalescent COVID-19.

The rearrangement links TRBV28 to TRBJ1-2; D is possibly TRBD1 (6 bases). The CDR3 loop spans 14 amino acids. Germline V gene lookup returns CDR1 MDHEN and CDR2 SYDVKM. Trimming removed 6 bases at V and 5 bases at J, with 16 bases between. CDR3 nucleotides: TGTGCCAGCAGGGCGGGAGGGGGAGGTTATGGCTACACCTTC. Encoded protein: CASRAGGGGYGYTF.

The CDR3 sequence: CASSQDAGGYYLTEAFF. DNA for the CDR3: TGTGCCAGCAGCCAAGACGCAGGGGGCTATTACTTAACTGAAGCTTTCTTT. The chain combines TRBV3-1 (or the pseudogene TRBV3-2) with TRBJ1-1; 8 nucleotides align to TRBD1. Trimming at V came to 0 bases and at J to 5 bases, leaving 11 bases not matched to a gene. The CDR3 length is 17 residues. Germline V CDR1 and CDR2: LGHDT, YNNKEL (reference sequence).

This rearrangement joins TRBV19 to TRBJ1-1, with 8 bases aligning to TRBD1. This CDR3 is 13 amino acids long. The V gene's germline CDR1 is LNHDA and CDR2 SQIVND (reference sequence). Germline trimming cut 6 bases from V and 5 bases from J; bases unmatched to any gene: 5. CDR3 DNA: TGTGCCAGTAGCGGACAGGGCGTTACTGAAGCTTTCTTT. Its translation is CASSGQGVTEAFF.

This chain uses TRBV7-6 with TRBJ2-1, with D tentatively TRBD2 (5 bases). V lost 4 bases and J 0 bases, leaving 19 bases between the germline ends. The CDR3 length is 18 residues. Germline V gene data show CDR1 as SGHVS and CDR2 as FNYEAQ. The CDR3: CASSSSYSWESSYNEQFF. The CDR3 region has the DNA TGTGCCAGCAGCTCTAGCTATTCGTGGGAGAGCTCCTACAATGAGCAGTTCTTC.

This chain connects TRBV6-5 to TRBJ2-1, with D possibly being TRBD2 (6 bases). The V gene's germline CDR1 is MNHEY and CDR2 SVGAGI. This CDR3 contains 14 residues. V was shortened by 5 bases and J by 5 bases, with 13 bases between the two germline ends. CDR3 sequence reads: CASSLSRRDNEQFF. Written as DNA, the CDR3 is TGTGCCAGCAGTCTCTCAAGGAGGGACAATGAGCAGTTCTTC.

V and J are TRBV30 and TRBJ2-7; 7 positions agree with TRBD1. With V trimmed by 2 bases and J by 2 bases, 12 bases remained unmatched. In germline, CDR1 is GTSNPN, CDR2 SVGIG (reference sequence). The CDR3 covers 16 residues. The CDR3 spells CAWSTSRTGQTYEQYF. In DNA form, the CDR3 reads TGTGCCTGGAGTACCTCTCGGACAGGACAAACCTACGAGCAGTACTTC.

V and J are TRBV9 and TRBJ2-3, with TRBD2 as a possible D gene (7 bases). The CDR3 is 16 amino acids. Germline V gene data show CDR1 as SGDLS and CDR2 as YYNGEE. Trimming stripped 4 bases from V and 4 bases from J, with 19 bases between. The CDR3 coding sequence is TGTGCCAGCAGCCCCGGAGGGGGGGGTGTGGCAGATACGCAGTATTTT. It encodes CASSPGGGGVADTQYF. The whole variable domain, filled in from reference TRBV9 and TRBJ2-3, reads DSGVTQTPKHLITATGQRVTLRCSPRSGDLSVYWYQQSLDQGLQFLIQYYNGEERAKGNILERFSAQQFPDLHSELNLSSLELGDSALYFCASSPGGGGVADTQYFGPGTRLTVL.

This clone was detected a few times. The chain employs TRBV28 and TRBJ2-7, with TRBD1 identical over 8 bases. CDR3 length: 15 residues. V trimming: 1 base; J trimming: 3 bases; junction bases outside the gene matches: 5. Germline CDR1 reads MDHEN; CDR2 reads SYDVKM. The CDR3 protein is CASSLSGGRRYEQYF. The CDR3 DNA is TGTGCCAGCAGTTTATCAGGGGGCCGCCGCTACGAGCAGTACTTC.

This clone occurred once. The chain is built from TRBV7-3 and TRBJ2-3; unclear D gene. Trimming pared 2 bases from V and 4 bases from J, leaving 7 bases between. This CDR3 has 13 residues. Germline values: CDR1 SGHTA, CDR2 FQGTGA. CDR3 residues: CASSLLVADTQYF. In nucleotides, the CDR3 is TGTGCCAGCAGCTTACTAGTCGCAGATACGCAGTATTTT.

The rearrangement uses TRBV5-1 and TRBJ1-4; no clear D. The CDR3 length is 16 residues. The germline V gene has CDR1 SGHRS and CDR2 YFSETQ. V shed 3 bases and J shed 5 bases, with 17 bases lying between them. In DNA form, the CDR3 reads TGCGCCAGCAGCTCGGGAGTCGATCAACTGAATGAAAAACTGTTTTTT. Translated, it gives CASSSGVDQLNEKLFF.

The rearrangement links TRBV27 to TRBJ1-1; tentative D call: TRBD1 (5 bases). This CDR3 is 12 amino acids long. V lost 7 bases to trimming and J lost 4 bases, with 10 bases between them. CDR1 and CDR2 (germline): MNHEY, SMNVEV (reference sequence). The CDR3 DNA reads as TGTGCCAGCATCCGGGGGATCACTGAAGCTTTCTTT. It translates to CASIRGITEAFF.

This rearrangement joins TRBV5-4 to TRBJ1-2; 9 nucleotides agree with TRBD1. V was clipped by 4 bases and J by 2 bases; unmatched bases: 6. Germline CDR1 and CDR2: SGHNT and YYREEE (reference sequence). This CDR3 contains 15 residues. CDR3 region: CASSQTTGGNYGYTF. The CDR3 DNA reads as TGTGCCAGCAGCCAAACGACAGGGGGGAACTATGGCTACACCTTC.

The genes are TRBV19 and TRBJ2-7; 7 nucleotides align to TRBD2. Germline lookup yields CDR1 LNHDA and CDR2 SQIVND (reference sequence). The CDR3 runs to 14 residues. Trimming at V came to 2 bases and at J to 2 bases, leaving 3 bases not matched to a gene. CDR3 residues: CASSIQAGAYEQYF. CDR3 bases: TGTGCCAGTAGTATACAGGCGGGAGCCTACGAGCAGTACTTC.

This clone was counted a single time. The V call is TRBV5-1, the J call TRBJ1-1; the D is unclear. The CDR3 length is 14 residues. With 0 bases removed from V and 4 bases from J, the gap between germline ends came to 10 bases. Germline assignment: CDR1 SGHRS and CDR2 YFSETQ. The CDR3 bases are TGCGCCAGCAGCTTGGTCCGGGGAGGCACTGAAGCTTTCTTT. This translates into CASSLVRGGTEAFF.

This chain connects TRBV28 to TRBJ2-1, with a weak D call TRBD2 (5 bases). V lost 2 bases and J 0 bases, leaving 11 bases between the germline ends. Germline-derived CDR1 and CDR2 are MDHEN and SYDVKM. The CDR3 has 16 residues. The CDR3 sequence: CASSLVGGYSYNEQFF. The CDR3 DNA sequence: TGTGCCAGCAGTTTAGTGGGCGGGTACTCCTACAATGAGCAGTTCTTC.

V gene TRBV6-2 or TRBV6-3 combines with J gene TRBJ1-1, with 8 bases matching TRBD1. Germline V gives CDR1 MNHEY, CDR2 SVGEGT. This CDR3 is 16 amino acids long. J lost 0 bases, V lost 5 bases, and 8 bases had no gene match. The CDR3 DNA reads TGTGCCAGCAGTCAAACCGGGACAGGAATGAACACTGAAGCTTTCTTT. It yields the protein CASSQTGTGMNTEAFF.

V usage is TRBV10-2 and J usage is TRBJ2-1; 7 bases align to TRBD1. Germline V gene sequence: CDR1 WSHSY, CDR2 SAAADI. The CDR3 loop spans 14 amino acids. The trim removed 5 bases at V and 1 base at J, leaving 2 bases unmatched. CDR3 DNA: TGCGCCAGCAGTACACAGGGGTCCTACAATGAGCAGTTCTTC. It is translated as CASSTQGSYNEQFF.

The chain recombines TRBV6-6 with TRBJ1-2; 9 bases line up with TRBD1. Germline lookup yields CDR1 MNHNY and CDR2 SVGAGI (reference sequence). CDR3 length: 16 residues. The trim removed 0 bases at V and 2 bases at J, leaving 4 bases unmatched. The CDR3 sequence: CASSYSGQGNNYGYTF. CDR3 nucleotide sequence: TGTGCCAGCAGTTACTCGGGACAGGGAAACAACTATGGCTACACCTTC.

The V and J genes are TRBV5-1 and TRBJ1-1; D is undetermined. This CDR3 spans 15 amino acids. CDR1 SGHRS and CDR2 YFSETQ come from the germline V gene. The V end lost 6 bases, the J end lost 0 bases, and 15 bases lay between the germline ends. The CDR3 coding sequence is TGCGCCAGCATGGTGGGTTTGGGCATGAACACTGAAGCTTTCTTT. The encoded protein is CASMVGLGMNTEAFF.

The chain recombines TRBV3-1 (or the pseudogene TRBV3-2) with TRBJ1-2, with 8 bases fitting TRBD1. Trimming removed 4 bases from V and 10 bases from J; junction bases left unmatched: 11. CDR1 and CDR2 (germline): LGHDT, YNNKEL (reference sequence). This CDR3 spans 14 amino acids. CDR3 nucleotide sequence: TGTGCCAGCAGCCCATCCCGGACAGGGTATTTCTACACCTTC. This gives the protein CASSPSRTGYFYTF.

J is TRBJ1-5 and V is TRBV5-4, with D unclear. This CDR3 contains 14 residues. Germline values: CDR1 SGHNT, CDR2 YYREEE (reference sequence). Trimming removed 0 bases from V and 7 bases from J, with 11 bases in between. DNA of the CDR3: TGTGCCAGCAGCTTGGCCCCGGGTTCCCAGCCCCAGCATTTT. Its protein product is CASSLAPGSQPQHF.

This clone has only one observation. This chain uses TRBV19 with TRBJ2-1; 12 positions match TRBD1. CDR1 is LNHDA and CDR2 is SQIVND in the germline V gene (reference sequence). With V trimmed by 7 bases and J by 9 bases, 7 bases remained unmatched. This CDR3 is 14 amino acids long. The CDR3 DNA reads TGTGCCAGTACCGGGACAGGGGGCTCGGGTGAGCAGTTCTTC. It is translated as CASTGTGGSGEQFF.

The rearrangement links TRBV29-1 to TRBJ1-3, with D tentatively TRBD1 (6 bases). CDR3 length: 15 amino acids. Trimming pared 4 bases from V and 0 bases from J, leaving 13 bases between. Germline V gene sequence: CDR1 SQVTM, CDR2 ANQGSEA. CDR3 nucleotides: TGCAGCGTTGTTTACAGGGAAAACTCTGGAAACACCATATATTTT. Its protein is CSVVYRENSGNTIYF. Based on the CDR3 plus reference TRBV29-1 and TRBJ1-3, the full variable domain is SAVISQKPSRDICQRGTSLTIQCQVDSQVTMMFWYRQQPGQSLTLIATANQGSEATYESGFVIDKFPISRPNLTFSTLTVSNMSPEDSSIYLCSVVYRENSGNTIYFGEGSWLTVV.

CDR3 bases: TGTGCCAGTAGAAGGGGCCCTAGCACAGATACGCAGTATTTT. Amino acids: CASRRGPSTDTQYF. This chain links TRBV19 with TRBJ2-3; D is perhaps TRBD1 (5 bases). V shed 6 bases and J shed 0 bases, with 10 bases lying between them. Germline CDR1 LNHDA, CDR2 SQIVND (reference sequence). This CDR3 spans 14 amino acids.

This clone has a handful of counts. This chain joins TRBV3-1 (or the pseudogene TRBV3-2) and TRBJ2-7, with 8 bases that match TRBD1. This CDR3 is built from 14 residues. Unmatched junction bases numbered 6, after V lost 1 base and J lost 7 bases. From germline, CDR1 is LGHDT and CDR2 YNNKEL (reference sequence). CDR3 protein: CASSQVDREGEQYF. CDR3 nucleotides: TGTGCCAGCAGCCAAGTGGACAGGGAAGGAGAGCAGTACTTC.

The chain employs TRBV2 and TRBJ2-6; tentatively, D is TRBD1 (5 bases). The CDR3 extends over 15 amino acids. V lost 7 bases to trimming and J lost 0 bases, with 10 bases between them. The germline V gene has CDR1 SNHLY and CDR2 FYNNEI. The CDR3 region is CASKQVTSGANVLTF. The CDR3 DNA follows: TGTGCCAGCAAACAGGTCACCTCTGGGGCCAACGTCCTGACTTTC.

The chain links TRBV9 to TRBJ1-4, with TRBD1 identical over 7 bases. This CDR3 has 15 residues. V was clipped by 4 bases and J by 3 bases; unmatched bases: 6. Germline V gives CDR1 SGDLS, CDR2 YYNGEE. The CDR3 region has the DNA TGTGCCAGCAGCTTCCAACAGGGGCCTAATGAAAAACTGTTTTTT. Residues: CASSFQQGPNEKLFF.

The chain carries TRBV12-3 or TRBV12-4 and TRBJ2-7; 7 bases are shared with TRBD1. CDR3 length: 13 amino acids. Unmatched junction bases numbered 10, after V lost 7 bases and J lost 7 bases. CDR3 DNA: TGTGCCAGCAAATTTGAGGGGGCTCGGGAGCAGTACTTC. It translates to CASKFEGAREQYF.

The chain joins TRBV5-4 to TRBJ1-3; TRBD1 matches at 8 bases. The CDR3 is 15 residues long. The ends lost 3 bases at V and 4 bases at J; junction bases unmatched: 6. From germline, CDR1 is SGHNT and CDR2 YYREEE (reference sequence). CDR3 DNA sequence: TGTGCCAGCAGCTCGCCAGGGGGCGGAGGAAACACCATATATTTT. Translation: CASSSPGGGGNTIYF.

The V gene is TRBV12-3 or TRBV12-4, the J gene TRBJ1-3; no definite D call. Trimming removed 10 bases at V and 4 bases at J, with 11 bases between. The CDR3 loop spans 12 amino acids. The CDR3 reads CATETIGNTIYF. The CDR3 DNA sequence: TGTGCCACCGAAACAATAGGAAACACCATATATTTT.